The clone carrying this T cell receptor beta chain has at least ten counts. The antigen remains unidentified. Individual cDNA molecules were tagged with unique molecular identifiers. One entry per CDR3 protein, called by TCRdb with MiXCR from the 5' RACE reads. The top ten hold 12% of the sample, which has roughly 80,000 distinct CDR3 sequences, 15% to 19% seen once. Germline CDR1 reads SGHTA; CDR2 reads FQGNSA. The CDR3 sequence is 15 residues long. V shed 4 bases, J shed 1 base, and the junction held 5 bases outside the gene matches. The sample comes from a study of early T cells in non-severe SARS-CoV-2 infection. Study in general: The study sequenced bulk RNA from unsorted whole blood, with chains unpaired.

Study-level results: VDJdb matching favored anti-spike CD8 responses, missing private and CD4 specificities.

Material for sequencing was whole blood. The chain is built from TRBV7-2 and TRBJ2-7, with 9 bases that match TRBD1. The sequence was collected from an adult who was a healthcare worker with PCR-confirmed SARS-CoV-2 infection or an uninfected control (not recorded which). This CDR3 reads CASSSRDRASYEQYF. CDR3 coding DNA: TGTGCCAGCAGCTCCCGGGACAGGGCTTCCTACGAGCAGTACTTC.